This T cell receptor beta chain emerged from a study of cytomegalovirus exposure and HLA in healthy donors. Study context: Among roughly 190 million T cells, an earlier analysis found roughly 100 million unique TCR beta sequences. The study's findings and limits: Altogether, 170 or so TCR beta chains were recorded as cytomegalovirus-associated. For TCR beta chains, V- and J-gene trimming was later linked to a missense DCLRE1C variant. According to an earlier analysis, most TCR beta V segments yielded productive rearrangements about 87% or about 30% of the time.

This CDR3 contains 15 residues. The germline CDR1 and CDR2 sequences are MDHEN and SYDVKM. Trimming cost V 3 bases and J 2 bases, with 12 bases left between them. Remarks on this clone: The antigen remains undetermined.

Both 60 Vbeta primers and 13 Jbeta primers went into the PCR. TCRdb's table, derived via immunoSEQ multiplex PCR, lists solely in-frame clones and lacks some. The sample has about 170,000 clones; approximately 78% are singletons. The receptor comes from a woman aged 18-29 years in good health and CMV-seronegative. This sequence joins TRBV28 and TRBJ2-3, with a tentative D call TRBD1 (5 bases). The sequencing input was PBMCs. The CDR3 reads CASSLIGANTDTQYF. The CDR3, as DNA: TGTGCCAGCAGTTTGATTGGGGCCAACACAGATACGCAGTATTTT.